These 20 T cell receptor beta chains were all obtained from the same sample, sequenced in a study of T cells after yellow fever vaccination. TCRdb used MiXCR to reprocess the 5' RACE reads, holding one entry per CDR3 protein. The sample has some 350,000 distinct CDR3 sequences, approximately 4% seen once. This specimen consisted of PBMCs, obtained 5 days after the yellow fever booster vaccination. The receptors come from a man between 18 and 29 years old who received the YFV17D yellow fever vaccine.

The rearrangement uses TRBV7-9 and TRBJ2-1, with TRBD2 matching over 7 bases. Per the germline V gene, CDR1 is SEHNR and CDR2 is FQNEAQ (reference sequence). Germline trimming cut 5 bases from V and 0 bases from J; bases unmatched to any gene: 7. The length of the CDR3 is 16 residues. The chain's CDR3 is CASSPRRGSSYNEQFF. The CDR3 coding sequence is TGTGCCAGCAGCCCCAGGCGGGGGAGCTCCTACAATGAGCAGTTCTTC.

This clonotype came up a few times. This chain joins TRBV4-1 and TRBJ1-1, with 12 positions matching TRBD1. Germline V gene data show CDR1 as MGHRA and CDR2 as YSYEKL. The CDR3 totals 17 residues. V gave up 4 bases and J gave up 1 base; unmatched junction bases: 7. The CDR3 loop is CASSLAGTGGANTEAFF. CDR3 DNA: TGCGCCAGCAGCCTCGCCGGGACAGGGGGCGCGAACACTGAAGCTTTCTTT.

The sample holds a few counts of this clonotype. This chain links TRBV5-4 with TRBJ1-1; weak D call: TRBD1 (5 bases). This CDR3 region has 16 residues. Germline CDR1 and CDR2: SGHNT and YYREEE (reference sequence). The V gene lost 1 base and the J gene lost 1 base, with 14 bases spanning the gap. DNA of the CDR3: TGTGCCAGCAGCTTGTCGTTCGTGACAGCGAACACTGAAGCTTTCTTT. Protein: CASSLSFVTANTEAFF. The variable domain in full, completed from reference TRBV5-4 and TRBJ1-1, reads ETGVTQSPTHLIKTRGQQVTLRCSSQSGHNTVSWYQQALGQGPQFIFQYYREEENGRGNFPPRFSGLQFPNYSSELNVNALELDDSALYLCASSLSFVTANTEAFFGQGTRLTVV.

This clonotype has a handful of counts. J is TRBJ2-3 and V is TRBV7-2; D gene unclear. The CDR3 is 15 residues long. From germline, CDR1 is SGHTA and CDR2 FQGNSA. Trimming left V 0 bases short and J 0 bases short, with 7 bases between. In DNA form, the CDR3 reads TGTGCCAGCAGCTTAGCGGGCCAAAGCACAGATACGCAGTATTTT. This encodes CASSLAGQSTDTQYF.

This clonotype turned up a few times. The chain is built from TRBV14 and TRBJ1-1; no firm D call. Between the trimmed V and J ends, which lost 0 bases and 11 bases, there was a span of 13 bases. Germline V gives CDR1 SGHDN, CDR2 FVKESK. This CDR3 contains 13 residues. CDR3 nucleotide sequence: TGTGCCAGCAGCCAAGAGTTGGCCGGGCTTGCTTTCTTT. It specifies CASSQELAGLAFF.

The genes are TRBV27 and TRBJ2-4, with D perhaps TRBD1 (6 bases). The CDR3 runs 15 residues. The germline V gene has CDR1 MNHEY and CDR2 SMNVEV (reference sequence). Trimming took 5 bases from V and 2 from J, leaving 13 bases between them. This chain's CDR3 is CASSTKQGSKNIQYF. CDR3 in DNA: TGTGCCAGCAGTACCAAACAGGGTTCCAAAAACATTCAGTACTTC.

J is TRBJ1-1 and V is TRBV6-2 or TRBV6-3; D might be TRBD1 (6 bases). CDR3 length: 14 amino acids. Germline CDR1 and CDR2: MNHEY and SVGEGT. Between the trimmed V and J ends, which lost 11 bases and 0 bases, there was a span of 16 bases. CDR3 nucleotide sequence: TGTGCCGCGTCAACGGGGGGCCTGAACACTGAAGCTTTCTTT. Translated, it gives CAASTGGLNTEAFF.

This clonotype was counted at least ten times. This chain connects TRBV10-3 to TRBJ2-5, with 7 bases fitting TRBD2. The CDR3 contains 14 residues. Germline CDR1 and CDR2: ENHRY and SYGVKD. Trimming at V came to 4 bases and at J to 5 bases, leaving 7 bases not matched to a gene. Written as DNA, the CDR3 is TGTGCCATCAGTGGCTGGGGGGGGGATGAGACCCAGTACTTC. Protein sequence: CAISGWGGDETQYF.

This clonotype has at least ten counts. This rearrangement joins TRBV10-1 to TRBJ2-5; TRBD1 is a possible D gene (8 bases). The ends were cut back, 5 bases at V and 1 base at J, with 14 bases in the middle. The CDR3 covers 15 residues. The germline V gene has CDR1 WNHNN and CDR2 SYGVQD (reference sequence). The CDR3 spells CASSTGGGLQETQYF. DNA for the CDR3: TGCGCCAGCAGTACAGGGGGGGGGCTCCAAGAGACCCAGTACTTC.

This clonotype was seen more than once but under ten times. The DNA for the CDR3 is TGTGCCAGCAGCTCGGCGGGACAGGTATACAATGAGCAGTTCTTC. Protein: CASSSAGQVYNEQFF. The J gene is TRBJ2-1, the V gene TRBV14; 8 nucleotides agree with TRBD1. The CDR3 covers 15 residues. With 5 bases clipped from V and 4 bases from J, the junction kept 7 bases outside the gene matches. CDR1 and CDR2 from the germline V gene are SGHDN and FVKESK.

The table lists this clonotype with a few counts. The chain joins TRBV5-5 to TRBJ2-5; D call uncertain. Trimming cost V 2 bases and J 0 bases, with 8 bases left between them. Germline V gives CDR1 SGHKS, CDR2 YYEKEE (reference sequence). The CDR3 has 14 amino acids. As DNA, the CDR3 is TGTGCCAGCAGCTTCGGGCCGAACCAAGAGACCCAGTACTTC. Amino acids: CASSFGPNQETQYF.

J is TRBJ2-7 and V is TRBV5-1, with 7 positions matching TRBD1. Per the germline V gene, CDR1 is SGHRS and CDR2 is YFSETQ. This CDR3 region has 16 residues. V trimming: 0 bases; J trimming: 2 bases; junction bases outside the gene matches: 8. CDR3: CASSLDRQGGTYEQYF. Here the CDR3 DNA reads TGCGCCAGCAGCTTGGACCGACAGGGCGGAACCTACGAGCAGTACTTC.

This chain links TRBV10-3 with TRBJ2-2; 10 positions agree with TRBD2. The CDR3 has 15 residues. Germline V CDR1 and CDR2: ENHRY, SYGVKD. Trimming cost V 10 bases and J 6 bases; bases outside gene matches: 11. CDR3 protein: CATSSSGGNSGELFF. In DNA form, the CDR3 reads TGTGCCACCTCCTCTAGCGGGGGAAATTCCGGGGAGCTGTTTTTT.

In nucleotides, the CDR3 is TGTGCCACCAGCAGGGACCCGTACTCGGAGCAGTACGTC. It is translated as CATSRDPYSEQYV. The chain joins TRBV15 to TRBJ2-7, with no clear D. CDR3 length: 13 residues. Germline V lookup: CDR1 LNHNV, CDR2 YYDKDF (reference sequence). Trimming pared 3 bases from V and 7 bases from J, leaving 13 bases between.

This clonotype was seen repeatedly, ten times or more. The V call is TRBV4-1, the J call TRBJ2-4; 9 nucleotides agree with TRBD2. J lost 0 bases, V lost 3 bases, and 6 bases had no gene match. The germline V gene encodes CDR1 MGHRA and CDR2 YSYEKL. The CDR3 totals 17 residues. The CDR3 sequence: CASSHGASGVAKNIQYF. As DNA, the CDR3 is TGCGCCAGCAGCCACGGGGCTAGCGGGGTAGCCAAAAACATTCAGTACTTC.

The rearrangement links TRBV27 to TRBJ1-2; 7 bases line up with TRBD1. The CDR3 consists of 14 residues. The junction had 5 bases not matched to a gene; V was cut back by 3 bases and J by 4 bases. CDR1 MNHEY and CDR2 SMNVEV come from the germline V gene (reference sequence). Here the CDR3 reads CASSFRGQFYGYTF. DNA of the CDR3: TGTGCCAGCAGTTTCAGGGGACAGTTCTATGGCTACACCTTC.

In its sample, this clonotype was seen a few times. V is TRBV7-2 and J is TRBJ2-5, with D perhaps TRBD1 or TRBD2 (5 bases each). V was shortened by 1 base and J by 1 base, with 7 bases between the two germline ends. CDR1 and CDR2 (germline): SGHTA, FQGNSA. The CDR3 consists of 14 residues. The CDR3: CASSLGDAQETQYF. DNA of the CDR3: TGTGCCAGCAGCTTAGGGGACGCCCAAGAGACCCAGTACTTC.

This clonotype was seen a few times. The chain couples TRBV28 to TRBJ2-1, with 11 bases lining up with TRBD2. The CDR3 has 15 amino acids. Losses at the gene ends were 7 bases for V and 6 bases for J; bases not matched to a gene: 8. Germline V CDR1 and CDR2: MDHEN, SYDVKM. CDR3 nucleotides: TGTGCCAGCACTCCCAGACTAGCGGGACCCAATGAGCAGTTCTTC. It encodes CASTPRLAGPNEQFF.

The genes are TRBV27 and TRBJ2-7; TRBD1 agrees at 10 bases. Germline CDR1 and CDR2: MNHEY and SMNVEV (reference sequence). V gave up 5 bases and J gave up 3 bases; unmatched junction bases: 7. CDR3 length: 15 residues. CDR3 DNA: TGTGCCAGCAGTACGACAGGGGGCCTCCTCTACGAGCAGTACTTC. Encoded protein: CASSTTGGLLYEQYF.

This clonotype showed up just a few times. The chain joins TRBV6-2 or TRBV6-3 to TRBJ2-1, with 15 nucleotides matching TRBD2. V shed 6 bases, J shed 16 bases, and the junction held 10 bases outside the gene matches. The CDR3 runs 14 residues. Germline CDR1 is MNHEY and CDR2 is SVGEGT. CDR3 sequence reads: CASRLRTSGGAGFF. DNA for the CDR3: TGTGCCAGCAGACTTAGGACTAGCGGGGGGGCGGGATTCTTC.